This entry lists 8 T cell receptor beta chains sequenced from one sample in a study of CD8+CD57+ T cells in acquired aplastic anemia. Genomic DNA templated the TCR beta VDJ and CDR3 profiling. TCRdb analysed the reads with MiXCR anew, one entry per CDR3 protein. The data show about 98,000 distinct CDR3 sequences, with 55% to 80% seen just once and roughly 60% held by the top ten. Sequencing was done on patients that had shown CD8+CD57+ cell expansion by flow cytometry. The source material was sorted CD4+, CD8+, or CD8+CD57+ T cells (not recorded which) from PBMCs. Receptor source: a human donor with aplastic anemia.

V gene TRBV19 combines with J gene TRBJ1-1; D gene ambiguous. Looked up from germline, CDR1 is LNHDA and CDR2 is SQIVND (reference sequence). The CDR3 consists of 13 residues. Trimming shortened V by 5 bases and J by 0 bases, and 7 bases separated the two germline ends. For the CDR3, the DNA is TGTGCCAGTAGTCAATATATGAACACTGAAGCTTTCTTT. Protein: CASSQYMNTEAFF.

The genes are TRBV19 and TRBJ1-1; D is uncertain. Germline lookup yields CDR1 LNHDA and CDR2 SQIVND (reference sequence). Trimming took 7 bases from V and 2 from J, leaving 11 bases between them. The CDR3 totals 13 residues. The CDR3 protein is CASTRHGNTEAFF. Here the CDR3 DNA reads TGTGCCAGTACCCGACACGGTAACACTGAAGCTTTCTTT.

The chain is built from TRBV7-8 and TRBJ1-1; D not resolved. V was shortened by 4 bases and J by 5 bases, with 14 bases between the two germline ends. The CDR3 contains 14 residues. CDR1 and CDR2 (germline): SGHVS, FQNEAQ. CDR3 residues: CASSSGLGRTEAFF. In nucleotides, the CDR3 is TGTGCCAGCAGCTCCGGACTGGGTAGGACTGAAGCTTTCTTT.

The rearrangement joins TRBV5-1 to TRBJ1-2, with a weak D call TRBD1 (6 bases). CDR1 SGHRS and CDR2 YFSETQ come from the germline V gene. The V and J ends lost 6 bases and 2 bases respectively, with 23 bases between them. The CDR3 has 17 amino acids. The CDR3 region is CASTMGDTGILNYGYTF. CDR3 nucleotide sequence: TGCGCCAGCACCATGGGGGATACAGGGATCCTCAACTATGGCTACACCTTC.

The CDR3 DNA follows: TGTGCCAGCAGCCGGGGACTAGAACGGGTGGACGAGCAGTACTTC. This translates into CASSRGLERVDEQYF. The J gene is TRBJ2-7, the V gene TRBV7-8; 8 nucleotides agree with TRBD2. The CDR3 loop spans 15 amino acids. J gave up 5 bases and V 5 bases, and 11 bases lay outside the gene matches. The germline gives CDR1 SGHVS, CDR2 FQNEAQ.

The CDR3 here is CATSGRDNEQFF. In DNA form, the CDR3 reads TGTGCCACCAGTGGGCGGGACAATGAGCAGTTCTTC. The chain links TRBV24-1 to TRBJ2-1; TRBD2 might be the D (5 bases). Germline V gives CDR1 KGHDR, CDR2 SFDVKD. The V end was cut by 5 bases, the J end by 5 bases, with 6 bases between. The CDR3 totals 12 residues.

This clonotype was detected many times. The V call is TRBV9, the J call TRBJ1-1; tentative D call: TRBD1 (5 bases). V was shortened by 7 bases and J by 10 bases, with 14 bases between the two germline ends. The CDR3 contains 11 residues. Germline assignment: CDR1 SGDLS and CDR2 YYNGEE. The CDR3 DNA sequence: TGTGCCAGCGGAGGGAACGGGGGAGCTTTCTTT. It specifies CASGGNGGAFF. Full variable domain (remainder filled in from reference TRBV9 and TRBJ1-1): DSGVTQTPKHLITATGQRVTLRCSPRSGDLSVYWYQQSLDQGLQFLIQYYNGEERAKGNILERFSAQQFPDLHSELNLSSLELGDSALYFCASGGNGGAFFGQGTRLTVV.

The chain recombines TRBV20-1 with TRBJ2-7, with TRBD1 matching 11 bases. Germline V gene data show CDR1 as DFQATT and CDR2 as SNEGSKA (reference sequence). V dropped 0 bases and J dropped 5; count of bases not matched to a gene: 3. This CDR3 contains 14 residues. The CDR3 bases are TGCAGTGCTAGAGAGGACAGGGGGCTCCACGAGCAGTACTTC. Protein: CSAREDRGLHEQYF.